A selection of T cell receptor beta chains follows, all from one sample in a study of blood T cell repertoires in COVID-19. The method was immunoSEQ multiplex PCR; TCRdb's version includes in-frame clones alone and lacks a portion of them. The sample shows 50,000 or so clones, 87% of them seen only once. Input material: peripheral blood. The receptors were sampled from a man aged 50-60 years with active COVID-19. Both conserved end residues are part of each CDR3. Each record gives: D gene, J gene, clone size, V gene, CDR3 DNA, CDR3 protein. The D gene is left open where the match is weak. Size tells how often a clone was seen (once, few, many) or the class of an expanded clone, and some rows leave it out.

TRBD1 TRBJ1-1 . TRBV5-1 TGCGCCAGCAGCGTTCGACAGGGGAAAACTGAAGCTTTCTTT CASSVRQGKTEAFF
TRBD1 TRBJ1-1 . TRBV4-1 TGCGCCAGCAGCCAAGAAAGGGACAGCCAAGCTTTCTTT CASSQERDSQAFF
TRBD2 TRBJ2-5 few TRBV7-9 TGTGCCAGCAGCTTAACCGGACTAGCGCCAAGTACCCAGTACTTC CASSLTGLAPSTQYF
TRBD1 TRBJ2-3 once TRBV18 TGTGCCAGCTATTGGACAGGGAGCACAGATACGCAGTATTTT CASYWTGSTDTQYF
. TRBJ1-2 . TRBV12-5 TGTGCTAGTGGTTTGGCCACAGGTACTAGCGATGGCTACACCTTC CASGLATGTSDGYTF
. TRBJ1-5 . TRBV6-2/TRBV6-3 TGTGCCAGCAGTTACAGAGCGGATCAGCCCCAGCATTTT CASSYRADQPQHF
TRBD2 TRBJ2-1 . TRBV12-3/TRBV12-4 TGTGCCAGTGCGGGGGGGAATTACAATGAGCAGTTCTTC CASAGGNYNEQFF
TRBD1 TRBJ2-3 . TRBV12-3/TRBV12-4 TGTGCCAGCAGCCGGACAGGGCCAGATACGCAGTATTTT CASSRTGPDTQYF
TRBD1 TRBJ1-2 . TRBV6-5 TGTGCCAGCACCAGAGGACAGGGAAAGGGCTACACCTTC CASTRGQGKGYTF
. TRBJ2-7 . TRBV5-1 TGCGCCAGCAGCTTAGGGTCCCGGGGCTACGAGCAGTACTTC CASSLGSRGYEQYF
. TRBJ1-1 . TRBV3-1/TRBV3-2 TGTGCCAGCAGCCAAGATCGGCGGTTCGATCGGGAAGCTTTCTTT CASSQDRRFDREAFF
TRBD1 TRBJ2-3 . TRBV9 TGTGCCAGCAGCGTAGATGGACAGGGACCAGATACGCAGTATTTT CASSVDGQGPDTQYF
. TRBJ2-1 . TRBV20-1 TGCAGTGCTGGTGCTAGCTCCTACAATGAGCAGTTCTTC CSAGASSYNEQFF
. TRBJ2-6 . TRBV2 TGTGCCAGCAGTGGAGGCCTACCTGGGGCCAACGTCCTGACTTTC CASSGGLPGANVLTF
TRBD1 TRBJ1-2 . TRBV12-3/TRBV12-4 TGTGCCAGCAGTACCGGACAGGGGCGCGGCTACACCTTC CASSTGQGRGYTF
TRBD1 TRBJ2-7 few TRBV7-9 TGTGCCAGCAGCCCCCGGGGACAGTCCTACGAGCAGTACTTC CASSPRGQSYEQYF
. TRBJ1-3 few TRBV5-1 TGCGCCAGCAGCTCAGATCTCTCTGGAAACACCATATATTTT CASSSDLSGNTIYF
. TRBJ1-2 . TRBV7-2 TGTGCCAGCAGCCCCCTCCCGGGAATCTATGGCTACACCTTC CASSPLPGIYGYTF
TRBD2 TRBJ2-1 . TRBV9 TGTGCCAGCAGCGTGGAGACTAGCTTCTTAAATGAGCAGTTCTTC CASSVETSFLNEQFF
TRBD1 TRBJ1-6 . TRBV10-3 TGTGCCATCAGTGCTACAACAGGGGCCCGGATTTTTTCACCCCTCCACTTT CAISATTGARIFSPLHF
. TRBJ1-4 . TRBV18 TGTGCCAGCTCACAATACAGGGAAGGTGAAAAACTGTTTTTT CASSQYREGEKLFF
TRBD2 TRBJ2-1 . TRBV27 TGTGCCAGCAGTACGCAACCTGGGACTAGCGGGACTTACAATGAGCAGTTCTTC CASSTQPGTSGTYNEQFF
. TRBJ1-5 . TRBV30 TGTGCCTGGAGCGAGGTCAGTAGGCCGTATCAGCCCCAGCATTTT CAWSEVSRPYQPQHF
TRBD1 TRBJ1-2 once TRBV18 TGTGCCAGCTCACCGACCGGACAGGGAGGCTCCGGCTACACCTTC CASSPTGQGGSGYTF
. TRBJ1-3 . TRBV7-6 TGTGCCAGCAGCTCGGAGTTAGCATCCTCTGGAAACACCATATATTTT CASSSELASSGNTIYF
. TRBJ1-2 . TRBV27 TGTGCCAGCAGTTTATTTTCAGGCCAAAATGGCTACACCTTC CASSLFSGQNGYTF
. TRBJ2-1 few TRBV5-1 TGCGCCAGCAGCTTGACAGTTTCGGGGGTATACAATGAGCAGTTCTTC CASSLTVSGVYNEQFF
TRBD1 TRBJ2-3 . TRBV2 TGTGCCAGCAGTGAACGCCAGGGGGCAGATACGCAGTATTTT CASSERQGADTQYF
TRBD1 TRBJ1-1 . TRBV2 TGTGCCAGCAGGGCGGACAGGGGCCTTAACACTGAAGCTTTCTTT CASRADRGLNTEAFF